The T cell receptor (beta chain) under discussion was sequenced for a study of CD8 T cells in Susac syndrome. Random hexamers were used to reverse transcribe the RNA input (roughly 0.5 to 1 ug). TCRdb re-called the immunoSEQ multiplex PCR reads through MiXCR, storing one row per CDR3 protein. The table lists under 200,000 distinct CDR3 sequences, about 91% of them singletons. This clonotype originated in a human donor with Susac syndrome. Sequenced input: CD4+ T cells from PBMCs.

CDR3 amino acids: CASSFGHPRLNQPQHF. For the CDR3, the DNA is TGTGCCAGCAGTTTCGGCCACCCGCGATTAAATCAGCCCCAGCATTTT. V usage is TRBV12-3 or TRBV12-4 and J usage is TRBJ1-5, with D unclear. Trimming stripped 3 bases from V and 4 bases from J, with 16 bases between. The CDR3 has 16 amino acids.